This T cell receptor (beta chain) came from a study of early T cells in non-severe SARS-CoV-2 infection. Study summary: The input, bulk RNA from unsorted whole blood, was sequenced, and chains were unpaired.

Individual cDNA molecules carried attached unique molecular identifiers. In TCRdb, the 5' RACE reads were re-called with MiXCR into one record per CDR3 protein. The sample holds about 59,000 distinct CDR3 sequences, roughly a tenth seen once. A word on this clonotype: The target antigen is unknown.

Germline loops: CDR1 SGHRS, CDR2 YFSETQ. Trimming stripped 5 bases from V and 2 bases from J, with 8 bases between. CDR3 length: 13 amino acids. Notes on the study in general: The matching step, a VDJdb search, favored anti-spike CD8 responses and missed private and CD4 specificities.

Sample: whole blood. The chain joins TRBV5-1 to TRBJ1-3; weak D call: TRBD1 (5 bases). The TCR comes from an adult who was a healthcare worker with PCR-confirmed SARS-CoV-2 infection or an uninfected control (not recorded which). CDR3 in amino acids: CASRTEAGNTIYF. Written as DNA, the CDR3 is TGCGCCAGCAGGACAGAGGCTGGAAACACCATATATTTT.